The sequence of this T cell receptor (beta chain) was determined in a study of CD8 T cells in ankylosing spondylitis. V gave up 5 bases and J gave up 5 bases; unmatched junction bases: 12. This CDR3 spans 15 amino acids. The V gene's germline CDR1 is SGHTA and CDR2 FQGTGA. Researchers built TCR beta libraries using quantitative 5'-RACE with molecular barcodes. TCRdb reprocessed the 5' RACE reads with MiXCR, giving one entry per CDR3 protein. The sample includes 350,000 or so distinct CDR3 sequences, less than 10% of them seen just once. General study findings and limits: A TCR beta motif of several highly homologous variants seemed to mark ankylosing spondylitis blood. Significant enrichment of disease-linked clones was reportedly seen in matched ankylosing spondylitis synovial fluid. Prior work had noted some motif variants in reactive arthritis blood and synovial fluid. Those disease-linked clones were CD8+; they were also relatively rare in peripheral blood.

Turning to this clonotype: The target antigen is unknown.

The sequencing sample was made of blood, either unsorted or a sorted T cell fraction (not recorded which). The clonotype was recovered from a male donor with ankylosing spondylitis. V usage is TRBV7-3 and J usage is TRBJ2-7, with TRBD1 identical over 7 bases. The CDR3 DNA reads as TGTGCCAGCAGCATACAAGGGGGCTCCCCCCACGAGCAGTACTTC. It codes for CASSIQGGSPHEQYF.